This record covers a single T cell receptor beta chain. The primer mix had 60 Vbeta and 13 Jbeta primers. Clones were read by immunoSEQ multiplex PCR, and TCRdb kept only the in-frame ones, dropping some. The sample contains under 150,000 clones, 79% of which appear only once. The source of the sample is a study of cytomegalovirus exposure and HLA in healthy donors. About the study: An earlier analysis found fewer than 140 million unique TCR beta sequences from 200 million or so T cells.

CDR1 and CDR2 from the germline V gene are MDHEN and SYDVKM. V lost 4 bases, J lost 0 bases, and 15 bases stayed unmatched. This CDR3 spans 20 amino acids. The sequenced sample was PBMCs. This chain joins TRBV28 and TRBJ1-5, with 10 bases that match TRBD1. The receptor comes from a man aged 30 to 39 in good health and CMV-seropositive. DNA of the CDR3: TGTGCCAGCAGTTGGGAAGCCGGGACAGGGGAAATTGATAGCAATCAGCCCCAGCATTTT. Protein product: CASSWEAGTGEIDSNQPQHF.